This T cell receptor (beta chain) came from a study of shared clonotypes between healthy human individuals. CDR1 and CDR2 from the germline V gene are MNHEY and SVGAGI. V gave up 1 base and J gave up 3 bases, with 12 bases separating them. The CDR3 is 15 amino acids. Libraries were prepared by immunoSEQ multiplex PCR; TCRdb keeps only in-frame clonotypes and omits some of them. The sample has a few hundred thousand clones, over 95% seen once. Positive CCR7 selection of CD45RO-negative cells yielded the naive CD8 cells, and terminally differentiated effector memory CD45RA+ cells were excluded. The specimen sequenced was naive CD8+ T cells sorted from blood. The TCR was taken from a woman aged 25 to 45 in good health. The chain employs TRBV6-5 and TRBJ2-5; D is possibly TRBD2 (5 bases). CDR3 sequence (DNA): TGTGCCAGCAGTTACTACCAGTACGGGGAAGAGACCCAGTACTTC. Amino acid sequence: CASSYYQYGEETQYF.